The 26 T cell receptor beta chains presented below share a single source sample, sequenced in a study of cytotoxic CD8 clonotypes in ibrutinib-treated CLL (dated by TCRdb to the early 2020s). The method behind the library was the immunoSEQ multiplex PCR assay. The immuneACCESS repertoire file appears here via TCRdb, limited to in-frame rearrangements. These files lack a portion of the clones; in checked studies, under half of the deficit traces to unresolved V genes, and the cause of the others is not known. A total of over 200,000 clones appear in this sample, 70% to 75% of them only once. About 6% of the sample goes to the ten largest clones. What this sample's time point label stands for: 12 months on ibrutinib. The sample in question was PBMCs, obtained after 12 months of ibrutinib treatment. The origin of the receptors is a human donor with chronic lymphocytic leukemia.

The chain links TRBV30 to TRBJ1-1, with D tentatively TRBD1 (5 bases). CDR1 is GTSNPN, CDR2 SVGIG, per germline (reference sequence). Trimming took off 5 bases at V and 0 bases at J, with 13 bases between the two ends. This CDR3 has 14 residues. The CDR3 sequence: CAWSRAGLNTEAFF. In nucleotides, the CDR3 is TGTGCCTGGTCCCGGGCAGGGCTGAACACTGAAGCTTTCTTT.

The V gene is TRBV27, the J gene TRBJ1-1; D is unresolved. The CDR3 totals 15 residues. Trimming took 2 bases from V and 0 from J, leaving 10 bases between them. Per the germline V gene, CDR1 is MNHEY and CDR2 is SMNVEV (reference sequence). The CDR3 region is CASSLRRTLNTEAFF. The CDR3 DNA reads TGTGCCAGCAGTTTAAGGAGGACTCTGAACACTGAAGCTTTCTTT.

The chain combines TRBV11-3 with TRBJ2-1, with D unclear. Trimming shortened V by 4 bases and J by 5 bases, and 3 bases separated the two germline ends. Germline lookup yields CDR1 SGHNT and CDR2 YENEEA. This CDR3 region has 11 residues. The CDR3 sequence: CASSSDNEQFF. In nucleotides, the CDR3 is TGTGCCAGCAGCTCGGACAATGAGCAGTTCTTC.

This clone was recorded a few times. V gene TRBV15 combines with J gene TRBJ2-7, with D tentatively TRBD2 (6 bases). The length of the CDR3 is 16 residues. The germline gives CDR1 LNHNV, CDR2 YYDKDF (reference sequence). Trimming pared 7 bases from V and 3 bases from J, leaving 22 bases between. The DNA for the CDR3 is TGTGCCACCACCAACCCAGTAGCGGACCACAACTACGAGCAGTACTTC. It translates to CATTNPVADHNYEQYF.

The chain carries TRBV5-1 and TRBJ2-2, with 7 bases that match TRBD2. Germline V CDR1 and CDR2: SGHRS, YFSETQ. The CDR3 runs to 17 residues. Germline trimming cut 0 bases from V and 5 bases from J; bases unmatched to any gene: 10. CDR3 DNA sequence: TGCGCCAGCAGCTTGGCCGTTGCGGGAGCTGGGACCGGGGAGCTGTTTTTT. Protein product: CASSLAVAGAGTGELFF.

V gene TRBV4-3 combines with J gene TRBJ2-1; D not certain. V was pared by 0 bases and J by 8 bases, with 8 bases between. The length of the CDR3 is 13 residues. The germline V gene has CDR1 LGHNA and CDR2 YSLEER. The CDR3 DNA reads as TGCGCCAGCAGCCAAGACCCGTGGGATGAGCAGTTCTTC. It yields the protein CASSQDPWDEQFF.

The rearrangement joins TRBV30 to TRBJ2-3; D remains ambiguous. V shed 3 bases and J shed 4 bases, with 11 bases lying between them. CDR3 length equals 13 residues. Germline values: CDR1 GTSNPN, CDR2 SVGIG (reference sequence). Written as DNA, the CDR3 is TGTGCCTGGAGGGCAGACCTTGCAGATACGCAGTATTTT. This codes for CAWRADLADTQYF.

The rearrangement joins TRBV6-1 to TRBJ1-1; D is undetermined. This CDR3 region has 12 residues. Germline values: CDR1 MNHNS, CDR2 SASEGT. The germline V and J ends were trimmed by 5 bases and 6 bases, with 10 bases remaining between them. The CDR3 region has the DNA TGTGCCAGCAGTCGGGCCGGCGCTGAAGCTTTCTTT. This translates into CASSRAGAEAFF.

This clone was picked up a small number of times. V and J are TRBV5-1 and TRBJ1-2, with D hard to call. The CDR3 runs 14 residues. Between the trimmed V and J ends, which lost 0 bases and 8 bases, there was a span of 14 bases. CDR1 and CDR2 from the germline V gene are SGHRS and YFSETQ. CDR3 DNA sequence: TGCGCCAGCAGCTTGGCATCCGGGTCGCTAGGCTACACCTTC. It specifies CASSLASGSLGYTF.

The genes are TRBV29-1 and TRBJ1-2; 7 bases match TRBD1. CDR3 length equals 17 residues. Germline CDR1 SQVTM, CDR2 ANQGSEA. Trimming took 4 bases from V and 4 from J; bases not matched to a gene: 18. The CDR3 DNA sequence: TGCAGCGTTGTCCTCGACAGGGCTAGATCCTTATCCTATGGCTACACCTTC. Translating it yields CSVVLDRARSLSYGYTF.

This clone was counted between two and nine times. This chain connects TRBV28 to TRBJ1-1; no firm D call. Germline loops: CDR1 MDHEN, CDR2 SYDVKM. The CDR3 sequence is 12 residues long. The germline V and J ends were trimmed by 5 bases and 1 base, with 5 bases remaining between them. CDR3 sequence: CASSTANTEAFF. CDR3 DNA sequence: TGTGCCAGCAGTACAGCGAACACTGAAGCTTTCTTT.

This clone was seen once. DNA of the CDR3: TGTGCCAGCAGCTTGTCCGGACAGGGGGTCTACGAGCAGTACTTC. Amino acids: CASSLSGQGVYEQYF. The rearrangement joins TRBV5-8 to TRBJ2-7; TRBD1 matches at 10 bases. Losses at the gene ends were 1 base for V and 3 bases for J; bases not matched to a gene: 4. The CDR3 length is 15 residues. Germline CDR1 reads SGHTS; CDR2 reads YDEGEE.

This chain connects TRBV5-1 to TRBJ1-6; the D gene is possibly TRBD1 (5 bases). There are 15 residues in the CDR3. CDR1 is SGHRS and CDR2 is YFSETQ in the germline V gene. V was cut by 4 bases and J by 8 bases, with 16 bases left in between. CDR3 bases: TGCGCCAGCAGCGATCGATGGGGGACGGATTCACCCCTCCACTTT. Its translation is CASSDRWGTDSPLHF.

The chain joins TRBV6-5 to TRBJ2-1, with 9 bases aligning to TRBD2. The trim removed 7 bases at V and 6 bases at J, leaving 10 bases unmatched. The CDR3 extends over 15 amino acids. Looked up from germline, CDR1 is MNHEY and CDR2 is SVGAGI. This CDR3 reads CASTPALAGFNEQFF. The CDR3 coding sequence is TGTGCCAGCACCCCCGCGCTAGCGGGATTCAATGAGCAGTTCTTC.

The V gene is TRBV2, the J gene TRBJ2-3; 7 bases line up with TRBD2. Germline V gene lookup returns CDR1 SNHLY and CDR2 FYNNEI. V gave up 5 bases and J gave up 2 bases; unmatched junction bases: 10. The CDR3 extends over 16 amino acids. In nucleotides, the CDR3 is TGTGCCAGCAGTCCAACCGGGGGGAGACTCACAGATACGCAGTATTTT. Protein: CASSPTGGRLTDTQYF. Combining the CDR3 with reference TRBV2 and TRBJ2-3 gives the whole variable domain EPEVTQTPSHQVTQMGQEVILRCVPISNHLYFYWYRQILGQKVEFLVSFYNNEISEKSEIFDDQFSVERPDGSNFTLKIRSTKLEDSAMYFCASSPTGGRLTDTQYFGPGTRLTVL.

This clone was seen a few times. The chain combines TRBV6-5 with TRBJ2-7; D remains unclear. Between the trimmed V and J ends, which lost 2 bases and 2 bases, there was a span of 16 bases. Germline CDR1 and CDR2: MNHEY and SVGAGI. The length of the CDR3 is 16 residues. The CDR3 sequence: CASSYDQRGSPYEQYF. DNA of the CDR3: TGTGCCAGCAGTTACGACCAAAGAGGATCGCCCTACGAGCAGTACTTC.

The gene calls are TRBV6-1 and TRBJ2-7, with 7 nucleotides matching TRBD2. CDR1 and CDR2 (germline): MNHNS, SASEGT. V dropped 9 bases and J dropped 0; count of bases not matched to a gene: 8. The CDR3 totals 14 residues. The DNA of the CDR3 is TGTGCCAGTAGGTGGGGGGGGAACTCCTACGAGCAGTACTTC. Its translation: CASRWGGNSYEQYF.

This clone was counted a few times. The chain carries TRBV4-3 and TRBJ1-2; tentative D call: TRBD1 (5 bases). CDR3 length: 14 residues. V was cut by 2 bases and J by 4 bases, with 11 bases left in between. In germline, CDR1 is LGHNA, CDR2 YSLEER. This chain's CDR3 is CASSQNMQGYGYTF. The CDR3 region has the DNA TGCGCCAGCAGCCAAAACATGCAGGGCTATGGCTACACCTTC.

The chain employs TRBV2 and TRBJ1-2; tentative D call: TRBD1 (6 bases). With 6 bases removed from V and 6 bases from J, the gap between germline ends came to 14 bases. This CDR3 is 13 amino acids long. Germline lookup yields CDR1 SNHLY and CDR2 FYNNEI. DNA of the CDR3: TGTGCCAGCAGGGTATTACAGGGTCATGGCTACACCTTC. This gives the protein CASRVLQGHGYTF. The full variable domain, in which reference TRBV2 and TRBJ1-2 provide the parts outside the CDR3, is EPEVTQTPSHQVTQMGQEVILRCVPISNHLYFYWYRQILGQKVEFLVSFYNNEISEKSEIFDDQFSVERPDGSNFTLKIRSTKLEDSAMYFCASRVLQGHGYTFGSGTRLTVV.

The J gene is TRBJ1-4, the V gene TRBV15, with a possible D match to TRBD1 (6 bases). The germline V gene has CDR1 LNHNV and CDR2 YYDKDF (reference sequence). Trimming removed 1 base from V and 8 bases from J, with 11 bases in between. This CDR3 has 14 amino acids. The DNA for the CDR3 is TGTGCCACCAGCAGAGGACAGGCGGAAGAAAAACTGTTTTTT. It encodes CATSRGQAEEKLFF.

V usage is TRBV2 and J usage is TRBJ2-2; 10 bases line up with TRBD2. V was clipped by 5 bases and J by 4 bases; unmatched bases: 7. This CDR3 has 16 amino acids. Germline loops: CDR1 SNHLY, CDR2 FYNNEI. The DNA of the CDR3 is TGTGCCAGCAGTACCAAAGCGGGGGGGCCCACCGGGGAGCTGTTTTTT. Residues: CASSTKAGGPTGELFF.

Only a few counts were recorded for this clone. The chain employs TRBV4-3 and TRBJ1-1, with 9 bases identical to TRBD1. J gave up 5 bases and V 3 bases, and 7 bases lay outside the gene matches. The CDR3 runs 15 residues. Looked up from germline, CDR1 is LGHNA and CDR2 is YSLEER. The DNA of the CDR3 is TGCGCCAGCAGCCATGACACAGGGGGCGGGACTGAAGCTTTCTTT. Translating it yields CASSHDTGGGTEAFF.

The V and J genes are TRBV11-2 and TRBJ1-2; D may be TRBD1 (5 bases). CDR3 length: 12 residues. The germline V gene encodes CDR1 SGHAT and CDR2 FQNNGV. Deletions cut 0 bases from V and 14 bases from J, with 13 bases between. The CDR3 here is CASSLDYRDVTF. The CDR3 nucleotides read TGTGCCAGCAGCTTAGATTACCGGGACGTGACCTTC. Drawing the rest from reference TRBV11-2 and TRBJ1-2, the complete variable domain is EAGVAQSPRYKIIEKRQSVAFWCNPISGHATLYWYQQILGQGPKLLIQFQNNGVVDDSQLPKDRFSAERLKGVDSTLKIQPAKLEDSAVYLCASSLDYRDVTFGSGTRLTVV.

The chain links TRBV4-3 to TRBJ2-3, with no clear D. V lost 2 bases to trimming and J lost 3 bases, with 9 bases between them. CDR1 LGHNA and CDR2 YSLEER come from the germline V gene. CDR3 length: 14 residues. As DNA, the CDR3 is TGCGCCAGCAGCCAACCCGGGTCGACAGATACGCAGTATTTT. This gives the protein CASSQPGSTDTQYF.

This chain connects TRBV19 to TRBJ1-2, with a weak D call TRBD1 (6 bases). Trimming removed 3 bases from V and 2 bases from J, with 13 bases in between. This CDR3 is 15 amino acids long. The germline gives CDR1 LNHDA, CDR2 SQIVND (reference sequence). The CDR3 nucleotides are TGTGCCAGTAGTATCAGGGGTAGATTAAACTATGGCTACACCTTC. Its protein is CASSIRGRLNYGYTF.

This clone showed up just a few times. The V call is TRBV30, the J call TRBJ1-2; D is undetermined. V dropped 2 bases and J dropped 5 bases, with 12 bases sitting between them. Germline V gives CDR1 GTSNPN, CDR2 SVGIG (reference sequence). The CDR3 is 13 amino acids. CDR3 residues: CAWSNSATYGYTF. The DNA for the CDR3 is TGTGCCTGGAGTAACAGTGCTACGTATGGCTACACCTTC. Variable domain in full (rest from reference TRBV30 and TRBJ1-2): SQTIHQWPATLVQPVGSPLSLECTVEGTSNPNLYWYRQAAGRGLQLLFYSVGIGQISSEVPQNLSASRPQDRQFILSSKKLLLSDSGFYLCAWSNSATYGYTFGSGTRLTVV.